A selection of T cell receptor beta chains follows, all from one sample in a study of CD8 T cells in ankylosing spondylitis. TCRdb re-derived calls from the 5' RACE reads in MiXCR, one entry per CDR3 protein. This table holds around 440,000 distinct CDR3 sequences, roughly 17% found once. The sample consisted of blood, either unsorted or a sorted T cell fraction (not recorded which). All receptors derive from a male donor with ankylosing spondylitis. CDR3s include the opening cysteine and the closing phenylalanine or tryptophan. The D gene is left open where the match is weak. Clone size is given for some rows only: seen once, a few or many times, or a class if the clone is expanded.

V gene	D gene	J gene	clone size	CDR3 protein	CDR3 DNA
TRBV12-3/TRBV12-4	.	TRBJ2-1	many	CASSLQGLNEQFF	TGTGCCAGCAGTTTACAGGGGTTGAATGAGCAGTTCTTC
TRBV10-3	TRBD2	TRBJ2-5	few	CAISESALRLAGQETQYF	TGTGCCATCAGTGAGTCGGCCCTCCGACTAGCGGGCCAAGAGACCCAGTACTTC
TRBV6-1	TRBD1	TRBJ2-2	.	CASRPPTGGVSTGELFF	TGTGCCAGCAGACCGCCAACAGGGGGCGTCTCTACCGGGGAGCTGTTTTTT
TRBV7-2	TRBD1	TRBJ1-5	.	CASSVNRGYQPQHF	TGTGCCAGCAGCGTAAACAGGGGTTATCAGCCCCAGCATTTT
TRBV28	.	TRBJ2-7	few	CASSRVPSYEQYF	TGTGCCAGCAGCAGGGTCCCATCCTACGAGCAGTACTTC
TRBV7-2	TRBD1	TRBJ2-5	few	CASRPTGVETQYF	TGTGCCAGCAGACCCACAGGGGTAGAGACCCAGTACTTC
TRBV25-1	TRBD1	TRBJ2-5	few	CASSGPDRGRETQYF	TGTGCCAGCAGTGGTCCAGACAGGGGACGAGAGACCCAGTACTTC
TRBV18	TRBD1	TRBJ1-5	.	CASSGQGWDQPQHF	TGTGCCAGCTCGGGACAGGGTTGGGATCAGCCCCAGCATTTT
TRBV12-3/TRBV12-4	TRBD2	TRBJ2-5	many	CASTSSGIGMETQYF	TGTGCCAGCACAAGTAGCGGGATCGGTATGGAGACCCAGTACTTC
TRBV2	.	TRBJ2-5	.	CASSDDRIETQYF	TGTGCCAGCAGTGACGATCGGATAGAGACCCAGTACTTC
TRBV24-1	TRBD2	TRBJ2-3	.	CATSDSTSGGFTQYF	TGTGCCACCAGTGATTCTACTAGCGGGGGGTTCACGCAGTATTTT
TRBV29-1	TRBD1	TRBJ2-4	.	CSVEGGTGKNIQYF	TGCAGCGTTGAAGGGGGGACAGGGAAAAACATTCAGTACTTC
TRBV18	TRBD1	TRBJ1-5	few	CASSPDRVVSNQPQHF	TGTGCCAGCTCACCGGACAGGGTTGTTAGCAATCAGCCCCAGCATTTT
TRBV20-1	TRBD1	TRBJ1-2	.	CSARAPGTGTNGYTF	TGCAGTGCTAGAGCTCCCGGGACAGGGACAAATGGCTACACCTTC
TRBV5-1	.	TRBJ2-7	few	CASSLVGKAQYF	TGCGCCAGCAGCTTGGTGGGGAAGGCGCAGTACTTC
TRBV2	.	TRBJ1-3	.	CAGHPDSRRTIYF	TGTGCCGGTCATCCCGACAGCCGTCGGACCATATATTTT
TRBV5-5	.	TRBJ1-1	.	CASSPSTGKNTEAFF	TGTGCCAGCAGCCCCTCGACAGGAAAGAACACTGAAGCTTTCTTT
TRBV20-1	.	TRBJ2-1	few	CSASPGHQVGEQFF	TGCAGTGCTAGCCCCGGGCACCAAGTGGGTGAGCAGTTCTTC
TRBV4-1	.	TRBJ1-6	few	CASSYSANSPLHF	TGCGCCAGCAGCTATTCAGCAAATTCACCCCTCCACTTT
TRBV21-1	.	TRBJ1-2	.	CASSKAPRVYYGYTF	TGTGCCAGCAGCAAAGCGCCCCGGGTGTACTATGGCTACACCTTC
TRBV28	TRBD1	TRBJ1-5	many	CASRERDRGYQPQHF	TGTGCCAGCAGAGAGAGAGACAGGGGATATCAGCCCCAGCATTTT
TRBV6-2/TRBV6-3	.	TRBJ1-5	.	CASRTSDSLFQPQHF	TGTGCCAGCAGAACCTCGGACAGTTTGTTCCAGCCCCAGCATTTT